The T cell receptor beta chain described here comes from a study of T-cell memory formation after mild COVID-19. Germline V gene sequence: CDR1 SGHDN, CDR2 FVKESK. The V end was cut by 1 base, the J end by 4 bases, with 10 bases between. The CDR3 contains 14 residues. The table lists this clonotype with a few counts. Antigen: not known. General observations from the study: CD4/CD8 balance held among clones contracting day 15 to 85, and later expanders leaned CD4+.

TCRdb processed the 5' RACE reads anew with MiXCR; each CDR3 protein has one entry. The table lists 150,000 to 200,000 distinct CDR3 sequences, around a tenth of them singletons, with 3.8% in the top ten. Sequenced sample: PBMCs or a T cell subset sorted from them (not recorded which). The chain employs TRBV14 and TRBJ2-5; D is uncertain. The sequence was obtained from a man between 18 and 29 years old who had mild COVID-19 (a few samples of this study predate the infection). Cell type and time point are not known. CDR3 sequence: CASSQVRRSETQYF. The CDR3 nucleotides are TGTGCCAGCAGCCAAGTCCGCAGGTCAGAGACCCAGTACTTC. The full variable domain, rest sourced from reference TRBV14 and TRBJ2-5, is EAGVTQFPSHSVIEKGQTVTLRCDPISGHDNLYWYRRVMGKEIKFLLHFVKESKQDESGMPNNRFLAERTGGTYSTLKVQPAELEDSGVYFCASSQVRRSETQYFGPGTRLLVL.